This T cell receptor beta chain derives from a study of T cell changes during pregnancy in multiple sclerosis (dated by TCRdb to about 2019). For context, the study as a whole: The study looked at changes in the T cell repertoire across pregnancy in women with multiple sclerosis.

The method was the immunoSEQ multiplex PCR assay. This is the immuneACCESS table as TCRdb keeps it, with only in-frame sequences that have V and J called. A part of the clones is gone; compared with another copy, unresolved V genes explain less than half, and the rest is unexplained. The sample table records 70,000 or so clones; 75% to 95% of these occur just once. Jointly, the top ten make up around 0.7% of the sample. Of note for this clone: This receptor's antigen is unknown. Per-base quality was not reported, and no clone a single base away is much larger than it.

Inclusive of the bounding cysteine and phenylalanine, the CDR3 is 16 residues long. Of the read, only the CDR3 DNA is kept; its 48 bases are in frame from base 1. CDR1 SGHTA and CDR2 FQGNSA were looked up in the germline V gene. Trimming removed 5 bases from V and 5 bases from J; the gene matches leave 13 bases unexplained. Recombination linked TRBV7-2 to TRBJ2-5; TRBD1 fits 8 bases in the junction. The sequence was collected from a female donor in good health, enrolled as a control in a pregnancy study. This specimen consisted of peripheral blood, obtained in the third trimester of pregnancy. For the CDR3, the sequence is CASSVGTGGSSETQYF. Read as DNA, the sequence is TGTGCCAGCAGCGTGGGGACAGGAGGTTCGTCCGAGACCCAGTACTTC.